This T cell receptor beta chain was obtained from a study of blood T cell repertoires in COVID-19. Data came from immunoSEQ multiplex PCR; TCRdb stores just in-frame clones and leaves some out. The sample lists 200,000 to 250,000 clones, 86% occurring once. The CDR3 is 14 residues long. With 4 bases clipped from V and 9 bases from J, the junction kept 6 bases outside the gene matches. Germline CDR1 is SEHNR and CDR2 is FQNEAQ (reference sequence). The sequence was collected from a woman under 40 who had recovered from COVID-19. Sequences were obtained from peripheral blood. J is TRBJ2-3 and V is TRBV7-9, with 11 bases matching TRBD2. As DNA, the CDR3 is TGTGCCAGCAGCTCGACTAGCGGGGATGGGACGCAGTATTTT. Protein product: CASSSTSGDGTQYF.